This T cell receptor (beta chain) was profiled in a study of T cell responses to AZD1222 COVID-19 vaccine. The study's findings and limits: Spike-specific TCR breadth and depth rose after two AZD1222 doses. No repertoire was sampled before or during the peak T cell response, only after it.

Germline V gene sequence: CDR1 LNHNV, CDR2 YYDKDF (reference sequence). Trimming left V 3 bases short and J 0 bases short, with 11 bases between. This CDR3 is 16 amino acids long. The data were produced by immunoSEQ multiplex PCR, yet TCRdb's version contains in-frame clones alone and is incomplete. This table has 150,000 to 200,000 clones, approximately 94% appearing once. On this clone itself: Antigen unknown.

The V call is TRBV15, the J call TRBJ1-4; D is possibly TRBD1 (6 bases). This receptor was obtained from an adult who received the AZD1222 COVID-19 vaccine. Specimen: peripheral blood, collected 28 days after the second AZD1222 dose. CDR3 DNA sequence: TGTGCCACCAGCAGGCATAGGGGGACAACTAATGAAAAACTGTTTTTT. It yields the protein CATSRHRGTTNEKLFF.